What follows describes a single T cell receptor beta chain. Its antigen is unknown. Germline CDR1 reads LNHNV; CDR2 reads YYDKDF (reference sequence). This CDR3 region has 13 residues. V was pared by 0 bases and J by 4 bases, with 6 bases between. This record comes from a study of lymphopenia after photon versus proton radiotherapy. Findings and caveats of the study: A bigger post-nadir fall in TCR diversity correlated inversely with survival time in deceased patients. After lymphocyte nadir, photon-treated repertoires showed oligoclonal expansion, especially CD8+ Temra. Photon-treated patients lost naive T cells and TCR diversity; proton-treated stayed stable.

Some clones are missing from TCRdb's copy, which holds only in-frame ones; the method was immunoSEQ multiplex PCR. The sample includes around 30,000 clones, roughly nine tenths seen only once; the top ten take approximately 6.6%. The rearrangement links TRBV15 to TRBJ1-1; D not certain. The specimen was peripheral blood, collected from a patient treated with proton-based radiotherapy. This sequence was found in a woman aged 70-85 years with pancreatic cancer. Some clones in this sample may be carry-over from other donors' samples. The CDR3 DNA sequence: TGTGCCACCAGCAGAGATGGGTCCACTGAAGCTTTCTTT. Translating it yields CATSRDGSTEAFF.